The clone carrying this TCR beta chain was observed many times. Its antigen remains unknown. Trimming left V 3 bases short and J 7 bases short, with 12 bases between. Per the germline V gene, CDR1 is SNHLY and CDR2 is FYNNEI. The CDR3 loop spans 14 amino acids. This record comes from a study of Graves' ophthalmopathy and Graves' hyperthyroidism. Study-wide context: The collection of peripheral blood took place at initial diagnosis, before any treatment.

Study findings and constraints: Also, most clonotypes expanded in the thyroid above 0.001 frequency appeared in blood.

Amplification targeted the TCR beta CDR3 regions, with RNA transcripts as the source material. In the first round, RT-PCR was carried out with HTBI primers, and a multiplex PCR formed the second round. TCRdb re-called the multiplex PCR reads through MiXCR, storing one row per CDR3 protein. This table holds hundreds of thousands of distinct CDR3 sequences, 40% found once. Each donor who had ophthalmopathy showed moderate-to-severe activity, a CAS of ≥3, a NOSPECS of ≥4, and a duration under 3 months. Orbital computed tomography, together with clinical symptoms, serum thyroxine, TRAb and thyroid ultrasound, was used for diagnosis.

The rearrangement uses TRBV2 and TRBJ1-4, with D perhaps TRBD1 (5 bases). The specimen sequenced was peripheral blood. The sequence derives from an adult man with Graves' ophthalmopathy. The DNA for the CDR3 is TGTGCCAGCAGTGATGGGAGGGGTCGTGAAAAACTGTTTTTT. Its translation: CASSDGRGREKLFF. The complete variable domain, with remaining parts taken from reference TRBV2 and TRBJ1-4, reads EPEVTQTPSHQVTQMGQEVILRCVPISNHLYFYWYRQILGQKVEFLVSFYNNEISEKSEIFDDQFSVERPDGSNFTLKIRSTKLEDSAMYFCASSDGRGREKLFFGSGTQLSVL.